This T cell receptor (beta chain) was captured in a study of OX40 agonist ivuxolimab in advanced cancers. Study results and caveats: Partial responders at 0.1-3.0 mg/kg showed near-lowest clonal expansion.

This clone was observed once. The antigen is undetermined. Blood specimens came from baseline, cycle 4 day 1, and cycle 7 day 1. Sequenced by immunoSEQ multiplex PCR; TCRdb stores in-frame clones only, minus some. Of some 94,000 clones in the sample, approximately 92% were seen once. This specimen was CD4+ or CD8+ T cells sorted from blood, taken in a trial of the OX40 agonist ivuxolimab. This clonotype was sampled from an adult with an advanced solid tumor such as melanoma, head and neck, liver or kidney cancer.

DNA of the CDR3: TGTGCCAGCTCTCAAGGACAGGGGTATAATCAGCCCCAGCATTTT. This sequence encodes CASSQGQGYNQPQHF. The chain is built from TRBV18 and TRBJ1-5; 9 bases map to TRBD1. This CDR3 region has 15 residues. J was trimmed by 4 bases and V by 6 bases; bases with no gene match: 7. Germline loops: CDR1 KGHSH, CDR2 LQKENI.